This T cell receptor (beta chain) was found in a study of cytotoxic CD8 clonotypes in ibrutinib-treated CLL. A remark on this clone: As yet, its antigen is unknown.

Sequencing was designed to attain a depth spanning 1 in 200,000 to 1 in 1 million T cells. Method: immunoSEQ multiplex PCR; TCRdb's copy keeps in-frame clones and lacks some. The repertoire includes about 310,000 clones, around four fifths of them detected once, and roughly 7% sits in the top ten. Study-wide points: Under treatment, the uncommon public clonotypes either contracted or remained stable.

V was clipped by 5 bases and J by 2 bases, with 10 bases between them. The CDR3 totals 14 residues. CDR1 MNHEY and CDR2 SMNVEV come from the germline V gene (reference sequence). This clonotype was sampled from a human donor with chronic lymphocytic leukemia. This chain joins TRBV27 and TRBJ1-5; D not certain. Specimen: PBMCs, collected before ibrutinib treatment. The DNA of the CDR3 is TGTGCCAGCAGTCCAGGACGGGGCAATCAGCCCCAGCATTTT. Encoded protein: CASSPGRGNQPQHF.